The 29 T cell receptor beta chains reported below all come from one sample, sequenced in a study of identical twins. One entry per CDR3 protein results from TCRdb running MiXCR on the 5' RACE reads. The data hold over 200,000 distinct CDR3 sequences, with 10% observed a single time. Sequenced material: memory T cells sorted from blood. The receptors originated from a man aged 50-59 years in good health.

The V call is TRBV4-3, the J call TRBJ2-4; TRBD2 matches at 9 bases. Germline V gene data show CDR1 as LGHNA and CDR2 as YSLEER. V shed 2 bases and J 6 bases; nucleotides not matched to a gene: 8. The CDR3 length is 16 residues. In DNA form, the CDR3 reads TGCGCCAGCAGCCAATTAGCGGGAGAAAGCTTAAACATTCAGTACTTC. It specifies CASSQLAGESLNIQYF.

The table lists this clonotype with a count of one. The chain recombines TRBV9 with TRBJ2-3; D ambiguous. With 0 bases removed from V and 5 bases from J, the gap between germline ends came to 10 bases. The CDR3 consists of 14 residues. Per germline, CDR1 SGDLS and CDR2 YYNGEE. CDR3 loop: CASSVGEAQDTQYF. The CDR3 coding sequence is TGTGCCAGCAGCGTAGGAGAGGCGCAAGATACGCAGTATTTT.

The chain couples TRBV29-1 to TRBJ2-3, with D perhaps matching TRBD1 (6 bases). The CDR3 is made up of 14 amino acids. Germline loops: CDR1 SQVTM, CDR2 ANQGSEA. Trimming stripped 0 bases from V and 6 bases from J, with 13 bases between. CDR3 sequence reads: CSVEEGAQGDTQYF. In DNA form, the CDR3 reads TGCAGCGTTGAAGAGGGGGCGCAAGGGGATACGCAGTATTTT.

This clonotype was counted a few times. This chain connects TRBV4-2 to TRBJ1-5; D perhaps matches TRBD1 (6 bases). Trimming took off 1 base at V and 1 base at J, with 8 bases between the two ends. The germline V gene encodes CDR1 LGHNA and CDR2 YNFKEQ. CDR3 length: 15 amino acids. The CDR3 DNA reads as TGTGCCAGCAGCCAAGTCCAGGGGAGCAATCAGCCCCAGCATTTT. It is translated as CASSQVQGSNQPQHF.

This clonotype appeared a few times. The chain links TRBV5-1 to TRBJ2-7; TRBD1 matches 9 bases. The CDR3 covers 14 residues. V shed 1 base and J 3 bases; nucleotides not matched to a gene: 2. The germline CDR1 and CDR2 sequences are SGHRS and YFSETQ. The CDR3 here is CASSLTGGVYEQYF. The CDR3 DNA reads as TGCGCCAGCAGCTTGACAGGGGGCGTCTACGAGCAGTACTTC. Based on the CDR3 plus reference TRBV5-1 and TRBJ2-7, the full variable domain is KAGVTQTPRYLIKTRGQQVTLSCSPISGHRSVSWYQQTPGQGLQFLFEYFSETQRNKGNFPGRFSGRQFSNSRSEMNVSTLELGDSALYLCASSLTGGVYEQYFGPGTRLTVT.

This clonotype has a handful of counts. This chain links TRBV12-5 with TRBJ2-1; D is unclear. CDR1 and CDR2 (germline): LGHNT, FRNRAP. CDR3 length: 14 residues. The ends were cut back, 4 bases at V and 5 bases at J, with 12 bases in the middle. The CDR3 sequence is CASGWSGSNNEQFF. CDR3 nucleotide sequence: TGTGCTAGTGGTTGGTCAGGTTCAAACAATGAGCAGTTCTTC.

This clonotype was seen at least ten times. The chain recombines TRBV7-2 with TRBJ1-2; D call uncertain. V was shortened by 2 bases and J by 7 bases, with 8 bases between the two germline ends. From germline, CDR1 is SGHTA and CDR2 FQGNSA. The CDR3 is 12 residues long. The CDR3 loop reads CASSLLRGGYTF. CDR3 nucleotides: TGTGCCAGCAGCTTATTGCGGGGTGGCTACACCTTC.

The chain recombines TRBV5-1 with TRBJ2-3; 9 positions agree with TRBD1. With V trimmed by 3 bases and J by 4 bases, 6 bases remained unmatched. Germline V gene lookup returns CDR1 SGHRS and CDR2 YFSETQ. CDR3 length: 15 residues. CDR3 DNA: TGCGCCAGCAGCTCGGGACAGGGTAGAGCAGATACGCAGTATTTT. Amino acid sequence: CASSSGQGRADTQYF.

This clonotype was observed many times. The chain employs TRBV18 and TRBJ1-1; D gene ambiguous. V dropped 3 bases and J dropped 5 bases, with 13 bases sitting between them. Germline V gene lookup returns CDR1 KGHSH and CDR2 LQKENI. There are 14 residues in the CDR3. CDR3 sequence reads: CASSPAGEGTEAFF. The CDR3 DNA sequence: TGTGCCAGCTCACCGGCCGGGGAGGGAACTGAAGCTTTCTTT.

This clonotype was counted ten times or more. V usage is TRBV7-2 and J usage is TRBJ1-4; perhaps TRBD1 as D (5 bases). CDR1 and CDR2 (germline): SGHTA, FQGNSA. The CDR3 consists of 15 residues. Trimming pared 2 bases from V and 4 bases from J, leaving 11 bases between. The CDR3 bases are TGTGCCAGCAGCTTACCCCGGGGACTTAATGAAAAACTGTTTTTT. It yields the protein CASSLPRGLNEKLFF.

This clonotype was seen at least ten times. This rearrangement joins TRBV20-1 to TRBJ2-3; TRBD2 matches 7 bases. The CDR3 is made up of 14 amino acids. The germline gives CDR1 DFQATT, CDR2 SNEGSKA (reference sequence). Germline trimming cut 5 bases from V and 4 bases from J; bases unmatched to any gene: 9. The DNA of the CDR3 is TGCAGTGCTGGTAGGACTAGTAATCCAGATACGCAGTATTTT. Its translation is CSAGRTSNPDTQYF.

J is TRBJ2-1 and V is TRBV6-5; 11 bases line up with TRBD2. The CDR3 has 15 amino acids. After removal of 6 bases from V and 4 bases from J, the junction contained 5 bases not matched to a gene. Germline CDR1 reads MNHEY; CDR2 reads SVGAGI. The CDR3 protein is CASRLTSGGYNEQFF. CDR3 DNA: TGTGCCAGCAGGCTTACTAGCGGGGGTTACAATGAGCAGTTCTTC.

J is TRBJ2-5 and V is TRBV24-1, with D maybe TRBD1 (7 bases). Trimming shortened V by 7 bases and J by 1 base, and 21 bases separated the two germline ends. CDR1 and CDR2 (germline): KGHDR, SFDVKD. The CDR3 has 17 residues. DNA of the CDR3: TGTGCCACCAGCAAGGGGGGCAGGGGGTTCCTCCAAGAGACCCAGTACTTC. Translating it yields CATSKGGRGFLQETQYF.

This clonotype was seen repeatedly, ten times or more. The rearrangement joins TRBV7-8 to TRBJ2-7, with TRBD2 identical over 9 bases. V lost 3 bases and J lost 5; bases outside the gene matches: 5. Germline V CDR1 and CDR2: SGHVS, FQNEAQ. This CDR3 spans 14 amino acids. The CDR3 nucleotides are TGTGCCAGCAGCTTTAGCGGGAGAATTGACGAGCAGTACTTC. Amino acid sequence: CASSFSGRIDEQYF.

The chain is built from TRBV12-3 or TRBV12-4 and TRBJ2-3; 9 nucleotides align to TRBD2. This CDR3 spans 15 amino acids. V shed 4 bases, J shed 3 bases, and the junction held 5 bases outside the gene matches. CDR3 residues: CASSYSGGRTDTQYF. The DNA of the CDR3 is TGTGCCAGCAGTTACAGCGGGGGGCGTACAGATACGCAGTATTTT.

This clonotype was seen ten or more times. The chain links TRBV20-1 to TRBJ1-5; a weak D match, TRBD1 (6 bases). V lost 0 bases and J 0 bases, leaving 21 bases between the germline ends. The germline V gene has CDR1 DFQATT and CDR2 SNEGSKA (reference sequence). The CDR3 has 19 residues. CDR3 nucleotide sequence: TGCAGTGCTAGAGATCTCAGGGGCCCTTCCACCATTAGCAATCAGCCCCAGCATTTT. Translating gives CSARDLRGPSTISNQPQHF.

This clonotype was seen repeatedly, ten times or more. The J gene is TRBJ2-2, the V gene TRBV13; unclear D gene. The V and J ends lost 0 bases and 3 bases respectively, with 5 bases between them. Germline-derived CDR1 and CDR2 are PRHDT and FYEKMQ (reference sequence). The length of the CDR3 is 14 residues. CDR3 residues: CASSLGTYTGELFF. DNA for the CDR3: TGTGCCAGCAGCTTAGGGACCTACACCGGGGAGCTGTTTTTT.

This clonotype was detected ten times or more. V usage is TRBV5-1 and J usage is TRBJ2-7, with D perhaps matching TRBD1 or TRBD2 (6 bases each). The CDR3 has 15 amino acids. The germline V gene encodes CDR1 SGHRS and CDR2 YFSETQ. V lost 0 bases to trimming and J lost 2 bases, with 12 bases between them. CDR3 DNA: TGCGCCAGCAGCTTGGTGGGAGGACAGACCTACGAGCAGTACTTC. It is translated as CASSLVGGQTYEQYF. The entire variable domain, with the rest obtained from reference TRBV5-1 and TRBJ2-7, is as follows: KAGVTQTPRYLIKTRGQQVTLSCSPISGHRSVSWYQQTPGQGLQFLFEYFSETQRNKGNFPGRFSGRQFSNSRSEMNVSTLELGDSALYLCASSLVGGQTYEQYFGPGTRLTVT.

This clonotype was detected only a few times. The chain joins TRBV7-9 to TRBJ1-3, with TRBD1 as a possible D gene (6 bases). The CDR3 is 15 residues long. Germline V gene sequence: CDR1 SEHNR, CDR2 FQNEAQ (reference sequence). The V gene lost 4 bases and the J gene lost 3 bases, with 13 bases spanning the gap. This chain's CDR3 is CASSYGTILGNTIYF. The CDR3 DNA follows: TGTGCCAGCAGCTATGGGACAATCCTTGGAAACACCATATATTTT.

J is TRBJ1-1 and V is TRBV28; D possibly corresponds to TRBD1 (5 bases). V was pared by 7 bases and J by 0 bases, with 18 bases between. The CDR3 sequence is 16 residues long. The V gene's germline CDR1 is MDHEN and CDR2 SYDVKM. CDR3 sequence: CASNPGTLNMNTEAFF. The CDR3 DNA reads TGTGCCAGCAATCCCGGGACGCTCAACATGAACACTGAAGCTTTCTTT.

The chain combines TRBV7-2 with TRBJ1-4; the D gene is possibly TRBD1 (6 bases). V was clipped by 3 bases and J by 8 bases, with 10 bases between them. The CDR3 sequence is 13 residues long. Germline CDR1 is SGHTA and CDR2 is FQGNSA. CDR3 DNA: TGTGCCAGCAGCTTGGGACAAAGGGAAAAACTGTTTTTT. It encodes CASSLGQREKLFF. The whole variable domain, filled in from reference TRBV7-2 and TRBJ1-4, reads GAGVSQSPSNKVTEKGKDVELRCDPISGHTALYWYRQSLGQGLEFLIYFQGNSAPDKSGLPSDRFSAERTGGSVSTLTIQRTQQEDSAVYLCASSLGQREKLFFGSGTQLSVL.

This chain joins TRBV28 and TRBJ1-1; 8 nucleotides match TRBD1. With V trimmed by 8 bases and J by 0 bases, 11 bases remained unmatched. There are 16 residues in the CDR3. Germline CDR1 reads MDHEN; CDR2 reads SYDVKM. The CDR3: CASCPGQGTMNTEAFF. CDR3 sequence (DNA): TGTGCCAGCTGCCCCGGACAGGGAACCATGAACACTGAAGCTTTCTTT. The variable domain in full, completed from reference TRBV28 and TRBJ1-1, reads DVKVTQSSRYLVKRTGEKVFLECVQDMDHENMFWYRQDPGLGLRLIYFSYDVKMKEKGDIPEGYSVSREKKERFSLILESASTNQTSMYLCASCPGQGTMNTEAFFGQGTRLTVV.

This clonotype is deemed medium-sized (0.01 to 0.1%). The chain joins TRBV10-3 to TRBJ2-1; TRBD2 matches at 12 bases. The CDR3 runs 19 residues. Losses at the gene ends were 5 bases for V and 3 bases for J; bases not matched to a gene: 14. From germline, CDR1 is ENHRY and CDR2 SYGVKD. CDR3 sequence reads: CAISSPSSSGRARYNEQFF. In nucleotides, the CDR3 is TGTGCCATCAGTTCCCCCTCCTCTAGCGGGAGGGCCCGCTACAATGAGCAGTTCTTC.

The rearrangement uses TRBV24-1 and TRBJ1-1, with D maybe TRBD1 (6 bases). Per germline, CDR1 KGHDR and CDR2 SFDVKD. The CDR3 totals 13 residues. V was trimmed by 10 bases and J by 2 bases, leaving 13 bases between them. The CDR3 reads CATRGQYNTEAFF. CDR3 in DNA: TGTGCCACGCGTGGACAGTATAACACTGAAGCTTTCTTT.

The CDR3 DNA follows: TGTGCCAGCAGTTACGACGCGGTTCCAGGGACCCAGTACTTC. It is translated as CASSYDAVPGTQYF. The gene calls are TRBV6-5 and TRBJ2-5; D is undetermined. V was pared by 2 bases and J by 7 bases, with 14 bases between. Germline CDR1 MNHEY, CDR2 SVGAGI. This CDR3 has 14 amino acids.

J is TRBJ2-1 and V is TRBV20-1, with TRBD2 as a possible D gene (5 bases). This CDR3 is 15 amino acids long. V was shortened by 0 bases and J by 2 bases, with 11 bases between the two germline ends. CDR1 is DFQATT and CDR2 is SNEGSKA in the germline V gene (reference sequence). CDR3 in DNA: TGCAGTGCTAGAGATCAACAGAGGGCCTACAATGAGCAGTTCTTC. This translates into CSARDQQRAYNEQFF.

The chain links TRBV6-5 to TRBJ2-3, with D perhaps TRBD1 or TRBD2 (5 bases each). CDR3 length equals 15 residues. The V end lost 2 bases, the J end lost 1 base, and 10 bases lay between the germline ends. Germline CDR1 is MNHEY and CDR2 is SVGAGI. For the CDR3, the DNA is TGTGCCAGCAGTTACCGGGACCCAGGCACAGATACGCAGTATTTT. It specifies CASSYRDPGTDTQYF.

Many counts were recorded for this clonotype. The CDR3 spells CASSQEGGTGIDIQYF. The CDR3 DNA sequence: TGCGCCAGCAGCCAAGAGGGAGGGACAGGGATAGACATTCAGTACTTC. The V gene is TRBV4-3, the J gene TRBJ2-4, with 9 bases aligning to TRBD1. The CDR3 is 16 residues long. V shed 0 bases, J shed 8 bases, and the junction held 8 bases outside the gene matches. Germline V gene sequence: CDR1 LGHNA, CDR2 YSLEER.

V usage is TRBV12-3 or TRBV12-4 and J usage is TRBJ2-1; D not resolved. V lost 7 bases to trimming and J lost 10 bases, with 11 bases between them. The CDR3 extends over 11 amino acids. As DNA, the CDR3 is TGTGCCAGCACAGCCAGTGTCGAGCAGTTCTTC. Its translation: CASTASVEQFF.